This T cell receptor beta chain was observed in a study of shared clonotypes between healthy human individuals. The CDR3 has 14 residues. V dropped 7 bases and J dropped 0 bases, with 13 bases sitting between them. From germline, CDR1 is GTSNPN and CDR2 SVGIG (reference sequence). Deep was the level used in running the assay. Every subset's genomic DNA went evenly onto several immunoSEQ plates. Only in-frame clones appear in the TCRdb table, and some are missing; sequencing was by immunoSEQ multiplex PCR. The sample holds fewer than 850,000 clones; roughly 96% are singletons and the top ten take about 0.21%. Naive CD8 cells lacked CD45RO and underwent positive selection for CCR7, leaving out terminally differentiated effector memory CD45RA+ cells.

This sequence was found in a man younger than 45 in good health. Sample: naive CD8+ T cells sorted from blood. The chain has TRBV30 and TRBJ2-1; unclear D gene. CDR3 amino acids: CAYNWESSYNEQFF. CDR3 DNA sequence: TGTGCCTACAACTGGGAAAGCTCCTACAATGAGCAGTTCTTC.